One and the same sample provided the 5 T cell receptor beta chains below, sequenced in a study of cytomegalovirus exposure and HLA in healthy donors. Assay used: immunoSEQ multiplex PCR; TCRdb lists only in-frame clones, some missing. The profile covers over 110,000 clones, with 86% appearing a single time and roughly 3% taken by the ten largest. The material sequenced was PBMCs. All receptors derive from a young man in good health and CMV-seronegative.

The gene calls are TRBV2 and TRBJ1-1, with 8 bases lining up with TRBD1. Germline CDR1 is SNHLY and CDR2 is FYNNEI. V was clipped by 6 bases and J by 6 bases; unmatched bases: 6. There are 13 residues in the CDR3. The CDR3 protein is CASRGQAYAEAFF. DNA of the CDR3: TGTGCCAGCAGGGGACAGGCGTACGCTGAAGCTTTCTTT.

The chain joins TRBV27 to TRBJ2-3; D uncertain. The CDR3 loop spans 12 amino acids. With 5 bases removed from V and 8 bases from J, the gap between germline ends came to 11 bases. Germline V gene sequence: CDR1 MNHEY, CDR2 SMNVEV (reference sequence). The CDR3 sequence is CASSLPPSTQYF. CDR3 coding DNA: TGTGCCAGCAGTCTTCCCCCTTCTACGCAGTATTTT.

The chain combines TRBV28 with TRBJ2-1; D is possibly TRBD2 (6 bases). The CDR3 is 14 amino acids. Deletions cut 5 bases from V and 4 bases from J, with 12 bases between. In germline, CDR1 is MDHEN, CDR2 SYDVKM. The CDR3, as DNA: TGTGCCAGCAGTCGGGGGTCCCAGTACAATGAGCAGTTCTTC. Translated, it gives CASSRGSQYNEQFF.

This clone was seen a single time. V and J are TRBV2 and TRBJ1-5; D not certain. V shed 4 bases and J shed 7 bases, with 17 bases lying between them. CDR3 length: 15 residues. Germline CDR1 SNHLY, CDR2 FYNNEI. The CDR3 sequence is CASSGGVRAGQPQHF. The CDR3 nucleotides are TGTGCCAGCAGTGGAGGTGTCCGGGCGGGCCAGCCCCAGCATTTT.

The J gene is TRBJ1-4, the V gene TRBV6-1, with D hard to call. CDR1 is MNHNS and CDR2 is SASEGT in the germline V gene. Trimming stripped 3 bases from V and 1 base from J, with 15 bases between. This CDR3 is built from 17 residues. Here the CDR3 DNA reads TGTGCCAGCAGTGACCTCCTTTGGGCAGGAACTAATGAAAAACTGTTTTTT. It is translated as CASSDLLWAGTNEKLFF.